A selection of T cell receptor beta chains follows, all from one sample in a study of tumor and adjacent non-tumor tissue in lung cancer. MiXCR was run by TCRdb on the multiplex PCR reads, yielding one entry per CDR3 protein. The sample has about 100,000 distinct CDR3 sequences; about 62% are singletons. The specimen was distant non-tumor lung tissue. The receptors come from a man younger than 40 with non-small cell lung cancer. Each CDR3 is given with its conserved first and last residue. D genes are given only for firm matches. Clone size, where shown, is once, few, many, or a class for clones that have expanded.

len: 16
abundance: -
d_gene: -
j_gene: TRBJ2-1
v_gene: TRBV5-6
CDR3nt: TGTGCCAGCAGCTTGGAGGGGGGAGGCAGAACTGGTGAGCAGTTCTTC
CDR3aa: CASSLEGGGRTGEQFF

len: 16
abundance: -
d_gene: -
j_gene: TRBJ2-1
v_gene: TRBV11-2
CDR3nt: TGTGCCAGCAGCTTAACGCGGGTGCAGACCTACAATGAGCAGTTCTTC
CDR3aa: CASSLTRVQTYNEQFF

len: 14
abundance: -
d_gene: -
j_gene: TRBJ2-2
v_gene: TRBV12-3/TRBV12-4
CDR3nt: TGTGTCAGCAGTTTAGCGTCCACCCCCAGGGAGCTGTTTTTT
CDR3aa: CVSSLASTPRELFF

len: 18
abundance: -
d_gene: -
j_gene: TRBJ2-1
v_gene: TRBV4-2
CDR3nt: TGTGCCAGCAGCCAAGAAGCCCTAGCAGGTTTAACCTACAATGAGCATTTCTTC
CDR3aa: CASSQEALAGLTYNEHFF

len: 15
abundance: many
d_gene: -
j_gene: TRBJ2-7
v_gene: TRBV6-1
CDR3nt: TGTGCCAGCAGGCCCGACGGGGCCTTTTCCTACGAGCAGTACTTC
CDR3aa: CASRPDGAFSYEQYF

len: 14
abundance: -
d_gene: -
j_gene: TRBJ2-7
v_gene: TRBV29-1
CDR3nt: TGCAGCGTTGATGGCGGGGCTAGTTCCTACGAGCAATACTTC
CDR3aa: CSVDGGASSYEQYF

len: 16
abundance: once
d_gene: TRBD2
j_gene: TRBJ2-1
v_gene: TRBV11-2
CDR3nt: TGTGCCAGCAACTTAGATGCTAGCGGGGGGTACAATGAGCAGTTCTTC
CDR3aa: CASNLDASGGYNEQFF

len: 15
abundance: -
d_gene: -
j_gene: TRBJ2-1
v_gene: TRBV11-2
CDR3nt: TGTGCAAGCAGCTTAATCCTAGCTGGGATTGATGAGCAGCTCTTC
CDR3aa: CASSLILAGIDEQLF

len: 12
abundance: -
d_gene: -
j_gene: TRBJ1-2
v_gene: TRBV6-6
CDR3nt: TGTGCCAGCAGTCCCCTGGGCTACGGCTACACCTTC
CDR3aa: CASSPLGYGYTF

len: 13
abundance: -
d_gene: -
j_gene: TRBJ2-5
v_gene: TRBV11-2
CDR3nt: TGTGCCAGCAACACGCAGGGTCCAGAGACCCAATACTTC
CDR3aa: CASNTQGPETQYF

len: 13
abundance: -
d_gene: -
j_gene: TRBJ2-1
v_gene: TRBV10-3
CDR3nt: TGTGCCATCAGACCCGACAGCTACAATGAGCAGTTCTTC
CDR3aa: CAIRPDSYNEQFF

len: 11
abundance: -
d_gene: TRBD2
j_gene: TRBJ2-1
v_gene: TRBV11-2
CDR3nt: TGTGCCAGCAGCTTGGGGACTAGTCAGTTCTTC
CDR3aa: CASSLGTSQFF

len: 15
abundance: -
d_gene: -
j_gene: TRBJ1-1
v_gene: TRBV11-2
CDR3nt: TGTGCCAGCAGCTCCCGGGCCACATGGGATCCTGAAGCTTTCTTT
CDR3aa: CASSSRATWDPEAFF

len: 14
abundance: once
d_gene: -
j_gene: TRBJ2-7
v_gene: TRBV12-3/TRBV12-4
CDR3nt: TGTGCCCGGAGTTTCGAGCTCCCAAGGGGCGAGCAGTACTTC
CDR3aa: CARSFELPRGEQYF

len: 12
abundance: -
d_gene: -
j_gene: TRBJ2-7
v_gene: TRBV2
CDR3nt: TGTGCCAGCACGCGGGGCTCGTACGAGCGGTACTTC
CDR3aa: CASTRGSYERYF

len: 16
abundance: -
d_gene: TRBD2
j_gene: TRBJ2-1
v_gene: TRBV6-1
CDR3nt: TGTGCTAGCAAATCTCATAGCGGGAGGGGGTACAATAAGCAGTTCTTC
CDR3aa: CASKSHSGRGYNKQFF

len: 15
abundance: -
d_gene: -
j_gene: TRBJ2-7
v_gene: TRBV6-1
CDR3nt: TGTGCCAGCAGTGGGGCCACAGGGCCTTGGGACGAACAGTACTTC
CDR3aa: CASSGATGPWDEQYF

len: 13
abundance: -
d_gene: -
j_gene: TRBJ1-1
v_gene: TRBV6-5
CDR3nt: TGTGTCAGCTGTTCCCCGGGACACCCTGAAGCTTTCTTT
CDR3aa: CVSCSPGHPEAFF

len: 13
abundance: once
d_gene: -
j_gene: TRBJ1-5
v_gene: TRBV29-1
CDR3nt: TGCAGAGTTGCTCGTAGTAGCAATCAGCCCCAGCATTTT
CDR3aa: CRVARSSNQPQHF

len: 15
abundance: -
d_gene: -
j_gene: TRBJ2-3
v_gene: TRBV30
CDR3nt: TGTGTCTGGAGTGCTTCGGGGGCGGGCACAGATACGCAGTATTTT
CDR3aa: CVWSASGAGTDTQYF

len: 10
abundance: -
d_gene: -
j_gene: TRBJ2-1
v_gene: TRBV11-2
CDR3nt: TGTGACAGCAATCACAATGAGCAGTTTTTC
CDR3aa: CDSNHNEQFF

len: 13
abundance: few
d_gene: -
j_gene: TRBJ1-5
v_gene: TRBV20-1
CDR3nt: TGCAGTGCTAAAGCAGGGTTCAATCAGCCCCAGCATTTT
CDR3aa: CSAKAGFNQPQHF

len: 16
abundance: -
d_gene: TRBD2
j_gene: TRBJ2-1
v_gene: TRBV11-1
CDR3nt: TGTGCCAGCAGCATTACCGTGGGGGGGGTATGCAAAGAGCAGTTCTTC
CDR3aa: CASSITVGGVCKEQFF

len: 16
abundance: many
d_gene: TRBD1
j_gene: TRBJ2-7
v_gene: TRBV4-3
CDR3nt: TGCGCCAGCAGCCAAGATTCAACAGGGGTATCCTACGAGCAGTACTTC
CDR3aa: CASSQDSTGVSYEQYF

len: 14
abundance: -
d_gene: -
j_gene: TRBJ2-5
v_gene: TRBV6-5
CDR3nt: TGTGCCAGCAGTTTCCGGTTAGGGCTCGAGACCCAGTACTTC
CDR3aa: CASSFRLGLETQYF

len: 10
abundance: -
d_gene: -
j_gene: TRBJ1-2
v_gene: TRBV6-1
CDR3nt: TGTGCCAGCACGGAGGATGGCTACACTTTC
CDR3aa: CASTEDGYTF

len: 16
abundance: many
d_gene: TRBD1
j_gene: TRBJ1-3
v_gene: TRBV5-6
CDR3nt: TGTGCCAGCAGCTTATGGGACAGCCTCGCTGGAAACACCATATATTTT
CDR3aa: CASSLWDSLAGNTIYF

len: 15
abundance: once
d_gene: TRBD2
j_gene: TRBJ2-1
v_gene: TRBV11-2
CDR3nt: TGTGCCAGCAGCTTAATCGTAGCGGGAATTGATGAGCGGTTCTTC
CDR3aa: CASSLIVAGIDERFF

len: 14
abundance: -
d_gene: TRBD2
j_gene: TRBJ2-1
v_gene: TRBV7-3
CDR3nt: TGTGCCAGCAGCTTAAGCGGGGGTAACAATGAGCAGTTCTTC
CDR3aa: CASSLSGGNNEQFF

len: 14
abundance: once
d_gene: TRBD2
j_gene: TRBJ2-3
v_gene: TRBV6-4
CDR3nt: TGTACCAGCAGTGACTATAGCGGGACAGATACGCAGTATTTT
CDR3aa: CTSSDYSGTDTQYF

len: 14
abundance: -
d_gene: -
j_gene: TRBJ2-7
v_gene: TRBV11-3
CDR3nt: TGTACCAGCAGCTCGCGGGACGGAGCCTACGAGCAGTACTTC
CDR3aa: CTSSSRDGAYEQYF

len: 18
abundance: medium-sized
d_gene: TRBD2
j_gene: TRBJ2-1
v_gene: TRBV11-3
CDR3nt: TGTGCCAGCAGCTGGGTGGTACTAGCGGTTCCCCGAAGCAATGAGCAGTTCTTC
CDR3aa: CASSWVVLAVPRSNEQFF

len: 12
abundance: many
d_gene: -
j_gene: TRBJ1-2
v_gene: TRBV5-6
CDR3nt: TGTGCCAGCAGCTTGGGACAGTATGGCTACACCTTC
CDR3aa: CASSLGQYGYTF

len: 16
abundance: -
d_gene: -
j_gene: TRBJ1-5
v_gene: TRBV4-3
CDR3nt: TGCGACAGCAACCAAGATTGGAGGACACCCAATCAGCACCAGCATTTT
CDR3aa: CDSNQDWRTPNQHQHF

len: 17
abundance: many
d_gene: -
j_gene: TRBJ2-6
v_gene: TRBV6-1
CDR3nt: TGTGCCAGCAGCCCAACGGCAGGGGACTCTGGGGCCAACGTCCTGACTTTC
CDR3aa: CASSPTAGDSGANVLTF

len: 16
abundance: once
d_gene: TRBD1
j_gene: TRBJ2-7
v_gene: TRBV11-2
CDR3nt: TGTGTCAGCAGCTTAAAGAGGGACAGGGCCTACCACGAGCAGTACTTC
CDR3aa: CVSSLKRDRAYHEQYF

len: 10
abundance: -
d_gene: TRBD1
j_gene: TRBJ2-7
v_gene: TRBV20-1
CDR3nt: TGCAATGCTAGTCGACAGGGAATGTACTTC
CDR3aa: CNASRQGMYF

len: 14
abundance: -
d_gene: TRBD2
j_gene: TRBJ2-5
v_gene: TRBV5-4
CDR3nt: TGTGCCAGCAGCATAATGACTAGCGGAGGGACCCAGCACTTC
CDR3aa: CASSIMTSGGTQHF

len: 13
abundance: -
d_gene: -
j_gene: TRBJ2-2
v_gene: TRBV10-3
CDR3nt: TGTGCCATCAGTGAGGAGATTGGCGGGGAGCTGTTTTTT
CDR3aa: CAISEEIGGELFF

len: 15
abundance: -
d_gene: -
j_gene: TRBJ2-3
v_gene: TRBV4-1
CDR3nt: TGCGCCAGCAGCCGGGATCGGAGGGGTGCAGATACGCAGTATTTT
CDR3aa: CASSRDRRGADTQYF

len: 15
abundance: -
d_gene: -
j_gene: TRBJ2-3
v_gene: TRBV11-2
CDR3nt: TGTGCCAGCAGCTTAGGCCAGGAGTCCGCAGATACGCAGTATTTT
CDR3aa: CASSLGQESADTQYF

len: 15
abundance: -
d_gene: -
j_gene: TRBJ1-6
v_gene: TRBV10-3
CDR3nt: TGTGCCATCGCCCCGGACATCTCATATAATTCACCCCTCCACTTT
CDR3aa: CAIAPDISYNSPLHF